Each of the 18 T cell receptor beta chains below was sequenced from the same sample in a study of regulatory T cells in long-lasting Graves disease. HTBI primers from iRepertoire and Arm-PCR of CDR3 regions yielded the TCR beta libraries. TCRdb reprocessed the multiplex PCR reads via MiXCR and lists one record per CDR3 protein. This sample yields roughly 400,000 distinct CDR3 sequences, of which around 21% are seen a single time; 20% to 25% belongs to the top ten. Time point noted: persistent/refractory GD, antithyroid drugs over 5 years with positive TRAb. The TCR library used RNA extracted from PBMCs. The source was peripheral blood mononuclear cells (PBMCs), collected when the disease was refractory, from a patient treated with antithyroid drugs. The source is a female donor with Graves disease.

The V gene is TRBV6-2 or TRBV6-3, the J gene TRBJ2-7; 10 nucleotides line up with TRBD2. This CDR3 has 15 amino acids. CDR1 is MNHEY and CDR2 is SVGEGT in the germline V gene. The V gene end was trimmed by 5 bases and the J gene end by 5 bases; junction bases not matched to a gene: 9. In nucleotides, the CDR3 is TGTGCCAGCAGTGAGGGGGGACTAGCGTACAACGAGCAGTACTTC. Its translation: CASSEGGLAYNEQYF.

This clonotype was recorded a few times. The chain joins TRBV5-6 to TRBJ2-7; the D gene is possibly TRBD1 (6 bases). V was trimmed by 4 bases and J by 0 bases, leaving 14 bases between them. The CDR3 is 15 residues long. Germline values: CDR1 SGHDT, CDR2 YYEEEE. The CDR3 DNA reads TGTGCCAGCAGCCCGGACAGAACCAACTCCTACGAGCAGTACTTC. Amino acid sequence: CASSPDRTNSYEQYF.

The chain combines TRBV10-3 with TRBJ1-5; weak D call: TRBD1 (5 bases). This CDR3 region has 15 residues. V lost 0 bases to trimming and J lost 6 bases, with 12 bases between them. Germline values: CDR1 ENHRY, CDR2 SYGVKD. CDR3 bases: TGTGCCATCAGTGAGTCGGAACGGGGGGTTCAGCCCCAGCATTTT. Translating it yields CAISESERGVQPQHF.

This clonotype was counted a few times. V gene TRBV5-4 combines with J gene TRBJ2-4; 7 positions match TRBD1. V shed 5 bases, J shed 12 bases, and the junction held 8 bases outside the gene matches. From germline, CDR1 is SGHNT and CDR2 YYREEE (reference sequence). The CDR3 spans 12 residues. CDR3 sequence: CASSFGQADQYF. The CDR3 DNA reads TGTGCCAGCAGTTTTGGACAGGCCGATCAGTACTTC. The whole variable domain, remainder taken from reference TRBV5-4 and TRBJ2-4, is ETGVTQSPTHLIKTRGQQVTLRCSSQSGHNTVSWYQQALGQGPQFIFQYYREEENGRGNFPPRFSGLQFPNYSSELNVNALELDDSALYLCASSFGQADQYFGAGTRLSVL.

This clonotype was seen repeatedly, ten times or more. This sequence joins TRBV12-3 or TRBV12-4 and TRBJ1-2, with D unclear. The CDR3 loop spans 14 amino acids. V dropped 3 bases and J dropped 4 bases, with 12 bases sitting between them. The CDR3 is CASSFHRNGYGYTF. CDR3 in DNA: TGTGCCAGCAGTTTTCACAGAAATGGCTATGGCTACACCTTC.

This clonotype has ten or more counts. The junction and the germline gene differ at one end; a read error may be behind it. The V call is TRBV6-2 or TRBV6-3, the J call TRBJ2-6, with 8 nucleotides matching TRBD1. This CDR3 comprises 16 residues. Germline CDR1 and CDR2: MNHEY and SVGEGT. CDR3 bases: TGCGCCAGCAGTAGGACAGGGTGGGATGGGGCCAACGTCCTGACTTTC. Translation: CASSRTGWDGANVLTF.

The sample holds many counts of this clonotype. This chain joins TRBV28 and TRBJ2-7; 11 positions match TRBD1. The CDR3 is made up of 14 amino acids. After removal of 6 bases from V and 2 bases from J, the junction contained 3 bases not matched to a gene. Per the germline V gene, CDR1 is MDHEN and CDR2 is SYDVKM. This CDR3 is CASRGQGGPYEQYF. The CDR3 region has the DNA TGTGCCAGCAGGGGACAGGGGGGACCCTACGAGCAGTACTTC.

The sample holds many counts of this clonotype. This chain joins TRBV7-9 and TRBJ2-7; TRBD1 matches 9 bases. This CDR3 has 13 amino acids. The ends lost 9 bases at V and 5 bases at J; junction bases unmatched: 8. The germline CDR1 and CDR2 sequences are SEHNR and FQNEAQ (reference sequence). As DNA, the CDR3 is TGTGCCAGTAGTTTGGACAGGGGAGACGAGCAGTACTTC. It codes for CASSLDRGDEQYF.

This clonotype has a handful of counts. The chain couples TRBV29-1 to TRBJ1-4, with no clear D. Germline V gene sequence: CDR1 SQVTM, CDR2 ANQGSEA. The CDR3 has 11 amino acids. The germline V and J ends were trimmed by 2 bases and 8 bases, with 6 bases remaining between them. Here the CDR3 DNA reads TGCAGCGTTGAACTCGGCGAAAAACTGTTTTTT. Translating it yields CSVELGEKLFF.

In its sample, this clonotype was seen many times. The CDR3: CAISESSGAGQPQHF. The CDR3 DNA sequence: TGTGCCATCAGTGAGTCGTCAGGGGCGGGGCAGCCCCAGCATTTT. The chain is built from TRBV10-3 and TRBJ1-5; maybe TRBD1 (6 bases). CDR1 is ENHRY and CDR2 is SYGVKD in the germline V gene. The CDR3 has 15 residues. Trimming pared 0 bases from V and 7 bases from J, leaving 13 bases between.

This clonotype was seen many times. The V gene is TRBV28, the J gene TRBJ1-5; no clear D gene. The CDR3 totals 19 residues. Per the germline V gene, CDR1 is MDHEN and CDR2 is SYDVKM. Trimming left V 2 bases short and J 0 bases short, with 20 bases between. CDR3 bases: TGTGCCAGCAGTTTAGGAGTTCAGGCAGATTTTTATAGCAATCAGCCCCAGCATTTT. Translating it yields CASSLGVQADFYSNQPQHF.

The chain recombines TRBV9 with TRBJ1-2, with 12 positions matching TRBD1. Germline CDR1 is SGDLS and CDR2 is YYNGEE. With 4 bases clipped from V and 8 bases from J, the junction kept 9 bases outside the gene matches. The CDR3 extends over 15 amino acids. The CDR3 nucleotides read TGTGCCAGCAGCCTTGGGACAGGGGGCGTCGAAGGCTACACCTTC. Protein sequence: CASSLGTGGVEGYTF.

This clonotype was observed at least ten times. This chain joins TRBV28 and TRBJ2-7; D remains unclear. V was trimmed by 3 bases and J by 5 bases, leaving 11 bases between them. Germline V lookup: CDR1 MDHEN, CDR2 SYDVKM. The CDR3 is made up of 13 amino acids. CDR3 sequence (DNA): TGTGCCAGCAGTTTCGCACAGCTCAACGAGCAGTACTTC. It is translated as CASSFAQLNEQYF.

The V and J genes are TRBV20-1 and TRBJ1-1; D is possibly TRBD1 (6 bases). Trimming pared 5 bases from V and 0 bases from J, leaving 16 bases between. This CDR3 contains 15 residues. Germline loops: CDR1 DFQATT, CDR2 SNEGSKA (reference sequence). The CDR3 protein is CSASDSGQMNTEAFF. The CDR3 region has the DNA TGCAGTGCTTCTGACTCGGGACAAATGAACACTGAAGCTTTCTTT.

This clonotype was seen many times. This chain links TRBV2 with TRBJ2-5, with 9 bases identical to TRBD2. Losses at the gene ends were 7 bases for V and 0 bases for J; bases not matched to a gene: 3. Germline CDR1 and CDR2: SNHLY and FYNNEI. The CDR3 runs to 14 residues. CDR3 DNA: TGTGCCAGCATCCTAGCGGGATACCAAGAGACCCAGTACTTC. It yields the protein CASILAGYQETQYF.

The chain joins TRBV20-1 to TRBJ2-7, with 12 bases fitting TRBD2. The ends lost 0 bases at V and 1 base at J; junction bases unmatched: 10. Germline V gene data show CDR1 as DFQATT and CDR2 as SNEGSKA (reference sequence). The CDR3 runs to 18 residues. The CDR3 region is CSARDLTSGRPRSYEQYF. The CDR3 DNA follows: TGCAGTGCTAGAGATCTTACTAGCGGGAGGCCGCGATCCTACGAGCAGTACTTC.

The table lists this clonotype with a few counts. The gene calls are TRBV27 and TRBJ2-7, with D possibly matching TRBD2 (5 bases). This CDR3 comprises 12 residues. V shed 8 bases and J shed 9 bases, with 17 bases lying between them. Looked up from germline, CDR1 is MNHEY and CDR2 is SMNVEV (reference sequence). The CDR3 DNA follows: TGTGCCAGCGGACTGGGATGGTCAGGGCAGTACTTC. Its translation is CASGLGWSGQYF.

The rearrangement links TRBV27 to TRBJ2-1; possibly TRBD1 for D (6 bases). Germline lookup yields CDR1 MNHEY and CDR2 SMNVEV (reference sequence). The CDR3 covers 15 residues. V was clipped by 1 base and J by 8 bases, with 15 bases between them. Here the CDR3 reads CASSLYLSGGDEQFF. The DNA of the CDR3 is TGTGCCAGCAGTTTATATTTGAGTGGGGGCGATGAGCAGTTCTTC.